These 26 T cell receptor beta chains were all obtained from the same sample, sequenced in a study of blood T cells in healthy people across ages (dated by TCRdb to the mid-2010s). The protocol used for the library was 5' RACE. These reads were obtained on an Illumina HiSeq 2500. A second PCR of roughly 6 to 11 cycles was run with a J-beta primer mix and a sample-barcoded 5' primer. The public reads were reanalyzed by TCRdb: fastp trimming at Q25, MiXCR alignment, in-frame beta chains only. Identical CDR3 protein sequences are pooled into one entry, listed with their most common genes and DNA. The sample data list hundreds of thousands of distinct CDR3 sequences, and around a fifth of these were observed just once. Around 22% of the sample goes to the ten largest clones. The material sequenced was blood. These receptors all come from a man between 70 and 80 years old in good health.

The table lists this clonotype with a few counts. The chain uses TRBV7-2 and TRBJ1-2; TRBD1 is a possible D gene (5 bases). Germline CDR1 SGHTA, CDR2 FQGNSA. With 10 bases removed from V and 4 bases from J, the gap between germline ends came to 13 bases. This CDR3 comprises 12 residues. As DNA, the CDR3 is TGTGCCACCTCCAGGGAGGGCTATGGCTACACCTTC. It encodes CATSREGYGYTF.

The V and J genes are TRBV5-6 and TRBJ1-2; D unresolved. This CDR3 comprises 12 residues. Germline-derived CDR1 and CDR2 are SGHDT and YYEEEE. V dropped 1 base and J dropped 3 bases, with 4 bases sitting between them. CDR3 coding DNA: TGTGCCAGCAGCTTGAAGGACTATGGCTACACCTTC. This codes for CASSLKDYGYTF.

This clonotype was detected only a few times. The chain carries TRBV4-1 and TRBJ2-1; 9 bases are a match to TRBD1. The CDR3 has 17 amino acids. With 1 base clipped from V and 3 bases from J, the junction kept 7 bases outside the gene matches. The germline CDR1 and CDR2 sequences are MGHRA and YSYEKL. The CDR3 DNA sequence: TGCGCCAGCAGCCAAGTGACCGTGGGACAGGGCTACAATGAGCAGTTCTTC. It is translated as CASSQVTVGQGYNEQFF.

This clonotype was seen at least ten times. The chain couples TRBV7-2 to TRBJ1-1; TRBD1 matches at 9 bases. The CDR3 length is 14 residues. V was pared by 4 bases and J by 7 bases, with 7 bases of the junction left unmatched. Germline lookup yields CDR1 SGHTA and CDR2 FQGNSA. The CDR3 loop reads CASSYPGQGGEAFF. CDR3 in DNA: TGTGCCAGCAGCTACCCGGGACAGGGTGGTGAAGCTTTCTTT.

This clonotype appeared many times. One end of the junction fails to match germline, which may point to a read error. The chain combines TRBV29-1 with TRBJ2-1, with D tentatively TRBD1 (5 bases). Germline-derived CDR1 and CDR2 are SQVTM and ANQGSEA. The CDR3 runs to 13 residues. The CDR3 sequence is CSVEGVEYNEQFF. The DNA of the CDR3 is TGCAGCGTCGAAGGGGTGGAATACAATGAGCAGTTCTTC.

This clonotype was seen more than once but under ten times. The chain joins TRBV19 to TRBJ1-4; 10 nucleotides line up with TRBD1. J lost 2 bases, V lost 4 bases, and 7 bases had no gene match. This CDR3 is built from 17 residues. Per the germline V gene, CDR1 is LNHDA and CDR2 is SQIVND (reference sequence). CDR3 coding DNA: TGTGCCAGTAGTACCAAAGACAGGGGGCAGACTAATGAAAAACTGTTTTTT. Its translation: CASSTKDRGQTNEKLFF.

This clonotype has just a few counts. This chain connects TRBV6-1 to TRBJ2-2; TRBD2 matches at 11 bases. J was trimmed by 6 bases and V by 6 bases; bases with no gene match: 3. Germline lookup yields CDR1 MNHNS and CDR2 SASEGT. The CDR3 loop spans 14 amino acids. CDR3 coding DNA: TGTGCCAGCAGACTAGCGGGGGAGTCCGGGGAGCTGTTTTTT. Translated, it gives CASRLAGESGELFF.

Only a few counts were recorded for this clonotype. The J gene is TRBJ1-2, the V gene TRBV12-3 or TRBV12-4, with 8 bases fitting TRBD1. The CDR3 has 16 residues. Unmatched junction bases numbered 4, after V lost 1 base and J lost 0 bases. The CDR3 sequence is CASSLGTGIANYGYTF. The CDR3 DNA follows: TGTGCCAGCAGTTTAGGGACAGGGATTGCTAACTATGGCTACACCTTC.

This chain connects TRBV2 to TRBJ1-1, with D possibly TRBD1 on 6 matching bases. CDR3 length: 15 residues. Trimming shortened V by 7 bases and J by 1 base, and 16 bases separated the two germline ends. Germline V CDR1 and CDR2: SNHLY, FYNNEI. The CDR3 DNA reads TGTGCCAGCATTTGGGGGGGCCGAGAGAACACTGAAGCTTTCTTT. It yields the protein CASIWGGRENTEAFF.

Only a few counts were recorded for this clonotype. This rearrangement joins TRBV12-3 or TRBV12-4 to TRBJ2-1; the match to TRBD2 covers 11 bases. The better agreement between TRBJ2-7 and the DNA end casts doubt on the J call. The CDR3 spans 14 residues. The DNA of the CDR3 is TGTGCCAGCAGGGGACTAGCGGATACCTACGAGCAGTACGTC. This codes for CASRGLADTYEQYV.

V gene TRBV7-2 combines with J gene TRBJ2-4; no clear D gene. Trimming pared 1 base from V and 0 bases from J, leaving 13 bases between. The CDR3 sequence is 17 residues long. Germline CDR1 is SGHTA and CDR2 is FQGNSA. The CDR3 nucleotides are TGTGCCAGCAGCTTAGTTTCTGCGCCTATAGCCAAAAACATTCAGTACTTC. Translated, it gives CASSLVSAPIAKNIQYF.

The chain joins TRBV28 to TRBJ2-4, with 7 bases aligning to TRBD2. V shed 6 bases, J shed 0 bases, and the junction held 8 bases outside the gene matches. The CDR3 sequence is 16 residues long. Per germline, CDR1 MDHEN and CDR2 SYDVKM. DNA for the CDR3: TGTGCCAGCAGGTTGGGGGGGACGATAGCCAAAAACATTCAGTACTTC. Protein product: CASRLGGTIAKNIQYF.

This clonotype was recorded at least ten times. The rearrangement joins TRBV14 to TRBJ2-3; 8 bases are a match to TRBD2. CDR1 and CDR2 from the germline V gene are SGHDN and FVKESK. The CDR3 covers 17 residues. Trimming cost V 2 bases and J 2 bases; bases outside gene matches: 9. The CDR3 spells CASSQLKRGTITDTQYF. CDR3 nucleotide sequence: TGTGCCAGCAGCCAACTTAAGCGGGGGACAATCACAGATACGCAGTATTTT. The whole variable domain, filled in from reference TRBV14 and TRBJ2-3, reads EAGVTQFPSHSVIEKGQTVTLRCDPISGHDNLYWYRRVMGKEIKFLLHFVKESKQDESGMPNNRFLAERTGGTYSTLKVQPAELEDSGVYFCASSQLKRGTITDTQYFGPGTRLTVL.

Remarks on this clonotype: Without the conserved terminal phenylalanine or tryptophan, this CDR3 likely stems from a read error. This chain joins TRBV20-1 and TRBJ1-1; 8 bases are a match to TRBD1. The germline gives CDR1 DFQATT, CDR2 SNEGSKA (reference sequence). The V gene end was trimmed by 0 bases and the J gene end by 5 bases; junction bases not matched to a gene: 11. CDR3 length equals 16 residues. In DNA, the CDR3 is TGCAGTGCTAGAGATGGACATCAGGGGGCCGGGACTGAAGCTTTCCTT. Translated: CSARDGHQGAGTEAFL.

The chain carries TRBV7-8 and TRBJ2-5; TRBD1 agrees at 7 bases. The CDR3 loop spans 16 amino acids. The junction had 6 bases not matched to a gene; V was cut back by 0 bases and J by 2 bases. Germline CDR1 SGHVS, CDR2 FQNEAQ. DNA for the CDR3: TGTGCCAGCAGCTTAGCGTCCGGGACAGCGCAAGAGACCCAGTACTTC. It is translated as CASSLASGTAQETQYF.

The CDR3 nucleotides read TGCGCCAGCAGTGAGTCGACTAGCCCGGGGCAAGAGACCCAGTACTTC. Its protein is CASSESTSPGQETQYF. The genes are TRBV10-2 and TRBJ2-5; TRBD2 matches at 7 bases. Trimming at V came to 0 bases and at J to 2 bases, leaving 6 bases not matched to a gene. The CDR3 is 16 residues long. The germline V gene encodes CDR1 WSHSY and CDR2 SAAADI.

Details on this clonotype: The junction differs from germline at one of its ends, possibly a read error. The gene calls are TRBV5-5 and TRBJ2-6, with unresolved D. The germline gives CDR1 SGHKS, CDR2 YYEKEE (reference sequence). CDR3 length equals 16 residues. The CDR3 sequence: CASSLMGKSGANVLTF. DNA of the CDR3: TGTGCTAGCAGCTTGATGGGGAAGTCTGGGGCCAACGTCCTGACTTTC.

This clonotype was observed once. DNA for the CDR3: TGCAGTGCTAGACCATCCGGGGGGACCCAGTACTTC. Protein: CSARPSGGTQYF. The chain links TRBV20-1 to TRBJ2-5; a possible D gene is TRBD2 (6 bases). The germline V gene encodes CDR1 DFQATT and CDR2 SNEGSKA (reference sequence). Trimming removed 2 bases from V and 7 bases from J, with 11 bases in between. This CDR3 is built from 12 residues.

This clonotype was detected a few times. The genes are TRBV29-1 and TRBJ2-5; D is undetermined. There are 10 residues in the CDR3. CDR1 is SQVTM, CDR2 ANQGSEA, per germline. The V end was cut by 6 bases, the J end by 7 bases, with 9 bases between. For the CDR3, the DNA is TGCAGCGTCGCCGAGCGGACCCAGTACTTC. This translates into CSVAERTQYF.

The chain has TRBV12-3 or TRBV12-4 and TRBJ1-5, with unresolved D. Trimming left V 7 bases short and J 5 bases short, with 15 bases between. This CDR3 has 14 amino acids. This CDR3 is CASTSVSIDQPQHF. The CDR3 nucleotides are TGTGCCAGCACCTCGGTTTCGATCGATCAGCCCCAGCATTTT.

In this sample, this clonotype turned up many times. CDR3 sequence reads: CASSPRLSTDTQYF. CDR3 coding DNA: TGTGCCAGCTCTCCTAGGCTAAGCACAGATACGCAGTATTTT. V gene TRBV27 combines with J gene TRBJ2-3; the D is unclear. The germline V gene has CDR1 MNHEY and CDR2 SMNVEV (reference sequence). CDR3 length equals 14 residues. V dropped 8 bases and J dropped 0 bases, with 12 bases sitting between them.

This clonotype showed up many times. The V and J genes are TRBV12-3 or TRBV12-4 and TRBJ2-7; D perhaps matches TRBD1 (6 bases). The CDR3 sequence is 14 residues long. V lost 2 bases and J 2 bases, leaving 10 bases between the germline ends. CDR3 loop: CASSLRDKPYEQYF. The CDR3 coding sequence is TGTGCCAGCAGTTTACGGGACAAGCCCTACGAGCAGTACTTC.

This clonotype was recorded once. The chain couples TRBV20-1 to TRBJ2-1, with a possible D match to TRBD2 (7 bases). The germline gives CDR1 DFQATT, CDR2 SNEGSKA (reference sequence). This CDR3 region has 14 residues. The V gene lost 5 bases and the J gene lost 4 bases, with 15 bases spanning the gap. CDR3 nucleotide sequence: TGCAGTGCTTCTTTAGGGGGGGTATACAATGAGCAGTTCTTC. Amino acids: CSASLGGVYNEQFF.

This sequence joins TRBV12-3 or TRBV12-4 and TRBJ2-3, with 8 bases matching TRBD2. CDR3 size: 14 residues. Trimming at V came to 3 bases and at J to 10 bases, leaving 9 bases not matched to a gene. The CDR3 loop reads CASSLVGRAGAQYF. CDR3 nucleotides: TGTGCCAGCAGTTTGGTCGGGAGGGCAGGTGCGCAGTATTTT.

Comments on this clonotype: The junction and the germline gene differ at one end; a read error may be behind it. The chain is built from TRBV7-2 and TRBJ2-4; TRBD2 aligns across 7 bases. Germline CDR1 is SGHTA and CDR2 is FQGNSA. CDR3 length equals 13 residues. The CDR3 DNA follows: TGTGCCAGCAGCTTAGAGAGTGGGAGGGCCATGGACTTC. This translates into CASSLESGRAMDF.

The chain joins TRBV20-1 to TRBJ1-1; D call uncertain. V was clipped by 3 bases and J by 3 bases, with 17 bases between them. The germline V gene has CDR1 DFQATT and CDR2 SNEGSKA (reference sequence). This CDR3 region has 15 residues. The DNA of the CDR3 is TGCAGTGCTAGTCCCGCGGCCGGCGGGGACACTGAAGCTTTCTTT. Translating it yields CSASPAAGGDTEAFF.